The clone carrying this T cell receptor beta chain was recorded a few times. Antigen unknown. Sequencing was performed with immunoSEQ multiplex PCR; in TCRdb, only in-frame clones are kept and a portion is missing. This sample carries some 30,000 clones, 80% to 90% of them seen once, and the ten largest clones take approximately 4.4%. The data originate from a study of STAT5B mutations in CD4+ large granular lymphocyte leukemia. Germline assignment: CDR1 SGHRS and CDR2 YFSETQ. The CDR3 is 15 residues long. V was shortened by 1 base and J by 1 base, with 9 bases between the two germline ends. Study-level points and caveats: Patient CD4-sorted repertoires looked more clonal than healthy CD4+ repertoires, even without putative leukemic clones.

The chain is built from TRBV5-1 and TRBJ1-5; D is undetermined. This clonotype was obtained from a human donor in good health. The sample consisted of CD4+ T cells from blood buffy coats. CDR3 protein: CASSLRPASNQPQHF. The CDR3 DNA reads TGCGCCAGCAGCTTGAGACCCGCCAGCAATCAGCCCCAGCATTTT. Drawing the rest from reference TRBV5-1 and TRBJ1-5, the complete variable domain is KAGVTQTPRYLIKTRGQQVTLSCSPISGHRSVSWYQQTPGQGLQFLFEYFSETQRNKGNFPGRFSGRQFSNSRSEMNVSTLELGDSALYLCASSLRPASNQPQHFGDGTRLSIL.